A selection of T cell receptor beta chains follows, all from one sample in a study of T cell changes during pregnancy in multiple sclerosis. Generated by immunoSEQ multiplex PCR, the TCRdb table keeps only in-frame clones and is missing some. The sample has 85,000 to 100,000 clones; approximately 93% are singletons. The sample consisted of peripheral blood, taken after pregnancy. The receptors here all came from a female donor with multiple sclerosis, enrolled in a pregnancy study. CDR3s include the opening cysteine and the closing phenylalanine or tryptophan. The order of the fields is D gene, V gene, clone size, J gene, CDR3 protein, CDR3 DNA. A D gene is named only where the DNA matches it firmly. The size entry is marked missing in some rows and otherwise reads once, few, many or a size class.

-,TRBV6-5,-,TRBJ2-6,CASSYRGGTGANVLTF,TGTGCCAGCAGTTACCGGGGTGGAACCGGGGCCAACGTCCTGACTTTC
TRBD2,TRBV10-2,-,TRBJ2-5,CARISGSGETQYF,TGCGCCAGGATTAGCGGGAGCGGAGAGACCCAGTACTTC
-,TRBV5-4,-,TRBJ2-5,CASRNGLQETQYF,TGTGCCAGCAGAAACGGGTTACAAGAGACCCAGTACTTC
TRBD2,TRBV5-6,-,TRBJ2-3,CASSSSIAGAADTQYF,TGTGCCAGCAGCTCCTCTATAGCGGGAGCGGCAGATACGCAGTATTTT
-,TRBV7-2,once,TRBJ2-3,CASSPMTSTDTQYF,TGTGCCAGCAGCCCGATGACTAGCACAGATACGCAGTATTTT
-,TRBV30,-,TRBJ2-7,CAWSVTRREQYF,TGTGCCTGGAGTGTAACCAGGCGCGAGCAGTACTTC
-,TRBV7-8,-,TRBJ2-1,CASSPGGGGNEQFF,TGTGCCAGCAGCCCAGGGGGAGGTGGCAATGAGCAGTTCTTC
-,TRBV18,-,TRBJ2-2,CASSPTRTNTGELFF,TGTGCCAGCTCACCCACTAGAACGAACACCGGGGAGCTGTTTTTT
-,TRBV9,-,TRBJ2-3,CASSVAGTVTDTQYF,TGTGCCAGCAGCGTCGCCGGGACTGTTACAGATACGCAGTATTTT
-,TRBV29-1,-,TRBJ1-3,CSVTEGSGNTIYF,TGCAGCGTTACAGAGGGCTCTGGAAACACCATATATTTT
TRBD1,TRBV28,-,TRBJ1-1,CASSWTGGGTEAFF,TGTGCCAGCAGCTGGACAGGGGGCGGCACTGAAGCTTTCTTT
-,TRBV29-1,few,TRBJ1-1,CSVARVNTEAFF,TGCAGCGTGGCCAGGGTGAACACTGAAGCTTTCTTT
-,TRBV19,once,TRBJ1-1,CASRPGMGHGEAFF,TGTGCCAGTAGGCCCGGTATGGGACACGGTGAAGCTTTCTTT
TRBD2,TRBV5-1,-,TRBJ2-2,CASSWALAGDSNTGELFF,TGCGCCAGCAGCTGGGCGCTAGCGGGAGATTCGAACACCGGGGAGCTGTTTTTT
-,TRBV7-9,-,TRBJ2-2,CASKGGSVTGELFF,TGTGCCAGCAAGGGTGGGAGTGTCACCGGGGAGCTGTTTTTT
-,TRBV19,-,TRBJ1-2,CASRQVGYTF,TGTGCCAGTCGACAGGTTGGCTACACCTTC
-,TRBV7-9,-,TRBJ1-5,CASSSTGSNQPQHF,TGTGCCAGCAGCTCGACAGGAAGCAATCAGCCCCAGCATTTT
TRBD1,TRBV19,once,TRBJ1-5,CASSDPGGMAQHF,TGTGCCAGTAGCGACCCAGGGGGAATGGCCCAGCATTTT
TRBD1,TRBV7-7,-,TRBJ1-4,CASSPTRDRGTNEKLFF,TGTGCCAGCAGCCCTACGCGGGACAGGGGGACTAATGAAAAACTGTTTTTT
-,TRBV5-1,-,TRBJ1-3,CASSLVPSGLGNTIYF,TGCGCCAGCAGCTTGGTGCCTTCGGGTCTTGGAAACACCATATATTTT
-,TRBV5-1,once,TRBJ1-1,CASSLYISGTEAFF,TGCGCCAGCAGCTTGTACATATCGGGCACTGAAGCTTTCTTT
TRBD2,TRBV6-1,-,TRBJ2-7,CASRGEGIALYEQYF,TGTGCCAGCAGGGGGGAGGGAATCGCCCTCTACGAGCAGTACTTC
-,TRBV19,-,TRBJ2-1,CASSTPLATNEQFF,TGTGCCAGTAGTACTCCGCTAGCGACGAACGAGCAGTTCTTC
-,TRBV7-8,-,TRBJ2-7,CASSLPTRKNEQYF,TGTGCCAGCAGCCTACCTACGCGTAAGAACGAGCAGTACTTC